The source of this T cell receptor (beta chain) is a study of CD8+CD57+ T cells in acquired aplastic anemia. The overall study: CD4+ and CD8+ cells, once sorted, gave DNA averaging roughly 3.2 ug. Study-wide results and limits: Significant differences in CD8+ Simpson's diversity were not observed between patients and controls.

The TCR beta profiling, which covered VDJ combination and CDR3 sequence, was carried out using genomic DNA as the template. TCRdb called the reads again in MiXCR, with one record for every CDR3 protein. The sample lists about 120,000 distinct CDR3 sequences; approximately 50% were seen once. The germline V and J ends were trimmed by 8 bases and 5 bases, with 16 bases remaining between them. CDR1 and CDR2 from the germline V gene are ENHRY and SYGVKD. This CDR3 spans 13 amino acids. Sequencing was done on patients that had shown CD8+CD57+ cell expansion by flow cytometry. All patients were therapy-naive when blood was sampled. As concerns this clonotype: Its antigen is still unknown.

The sample was sorted CD4+, CD8+, or CD8+CD57+ T cells (not recorded which) from PBMCs. The chain links TRBV10-3 to TRBJ2-7, with TRBD2 as a possible D gene (5 bases). The TCR was taken from a human donor with aplastic anemia. The CDR3 here is CAIEPGDENEQYF. CDR3 nucleotide sequence: TGTGCCATCGAACCCGGGGATGAAAACGAGCAGTACTTC.